These 4 T cell receptor beta chains were all obtained from the same sample, sequenced in a study of OX40 agonist ivuxolimab in advanced cancers. Data came from immunoSEQ multiplex PCR; TCRdb stores just in-frame clones and leaves some out. The data contain 100,000 or so clones, roughly nine tenths of them singletons. Sequenced here: CD4+ or CD8+ T cells sorted from blood, sampled in a trial of the OX40 agonist ivuxolimab. All receptors come from an adult with an advanced solid tumor such as melanoma, head and neck, liver or kidney cancer.

CDR3 in DNA: TGTGCCAGCAGCTTAATCCTGCGGAGGAACACCGGGGAGCTGTTTTTT. Translating it yields CASSLILRRNTGELFF. This sequence joins TRBV7-9 and TRBJ2-2; D not resolved. The germline V and J ends were trimmed by 2 bases and 1 base, with 11 bases remaining between them. The germline V gene encodes CDR1 SEHNR and CDR2 FQNEAQ (reference sequence). The CDR3 covers 16 residues.

The V call is TRBV5-8, the J call TRBJ2-7; D possibly corresponds to TRBD1 (6 bases). V was cut by 4 bases and J by 5 bases, with 19 bases left in between. The length of the CDR3 is 15 residues. CDR1 and CDR2 (germline): SGHTS, YDEGEE. In DNA, the CDR3 is TGTGCCAGCAGCCCCCGGGCAGGGGCCGTCCACGAGCAGTACTTC. Protein sequence: CASSPRAGAVHEQYF.

CDR3 DNA: TGCGCCAGCAGCTTGGAACTCTATAATTCACCCCTCCACTTT. This gives the protein CASSLELYNSPLHF. The chain carries TRBV5-1 and TRBJ1-6; D uncertain. The CDR3 contains 14 residues. Between the trimmed V and J ends, which lost 0 bases and 3 bases, there was a span of 4 bases. Germline CDR1 and CDR2: SGHRS and YFSETQ.

The CDR3 spells CASSLATGSPLHF. The CDR3 coding sequence is TGTGCCAGCAGCTTAGCCACAGGGTCACCCCTCCACTTT. The J gene is TRBJ1-6, the V gene TRBV7-6, with D perhaps TRBD1 (6 bases). V was pared by 0 bases and J by 10 bases, with 7 bases between. The CDR3 is 13 amino acids. Germline CDR1 and CDR2: SGHVS and FNYEAQ.